This T cell receptor (beta chain) was sequenced for a study of T cells in Graves' hyperthyroidism and ophthalmopathy (dated by TCRdb to about 2019). As for the study more broadly: TCR V-J signatures able to tell the groups apart were searched for in a discovery cohort of 95 to 100 patients, of whom under 45 had Graves' ophthalmopathy and 55 to 65 had stable Graves' hyperthyroidism. Prospective prediction of ophthalmopathy was tested in an independent validation cohort of 18 to 20 hyperthyroidism patients and some 17 patients who later progressed to ophthalmopathy. For training and testing, the 100 or so patients in the discovery cohort were randomly divided in a 7:3 ratio. The study also compared thyroid tissue and blood T-cell repertoires from 5 to 7 Graves' hyperthyroidism patients. Once sampling was done, hyperthyroidism patients were given methimazole at a starting dose of 30 mg daily, whereas ophthalmopathy patients were given high-dose intravenous methylprednisolone. The paper reports TCR Vbeta CDR3 sequencing of 140 or so peripheral blood samples: under 45 ophthalmopathy, some 80 hyperthyroidism and around 17 progressor patients. Overall study outcomes, separate from this receptor: Sample size was not statistically predetermined, and investigators were not blinded to group allocation. In cross-validation, a model built on a 13 V-J signature told ophthalmopathy apart from stable hyperthyroidism with over 85% sensitivity and around 83% specificity, and in testing the same model reached 80%/75%. In validation, the model predicted progression to ophthalmopathy a median of roughly 6.5 months before onset, with approximately 70% sensitivity and about 72% specificity. Most expanded thyroid clonotypes (frequency above 0.001) were also found in blood, which suggests that blood repertoires may mirror thyroid immune responses.

Only a few counts were recorded for this clonotype. Its antigen is not yet known. No base-level quality is on record; no much larger clone is a single base apart. Any patient with an uncontrolled infection, another autoimmune disease, pregnancy or lactation was excluded. Diagnoses relied on clinical symptoms, serum thyroxine and TRAb, thyroid ultrasound and orbital computed tomography. Trizol reagent was used to extract total RNA, and RNA quality was then checked on an Agilent 2100 Bioanalyzer. The TCR beta CDR3 regions were amplified from the RNA transcripts. The TCR CDR3 was subjected to a first round of RT-PCR using the HTBI primer set and the Qiagen OneStep RT-PCR kit. Libraries were constructed in a second round of multiplex PCR, after which size selection and purification were carried out. The libraries were sequenced on an Illumina HiSeq2000 using paired-end 100 bp reads. The original pipeline was this. Raw data were processed with SOAPnuke, discarding reads with adapters, uncalled bases, mean Phred below 15, or no exact constant-primer or identifier match. High-quality paired reads were merged using COPE v1.2.5, and each unique nucleotide sequence was defined as a clonotype. Clonotypes were aligned to IMGT TRBV, TRBD and TRBJ reference segments using MiTCR v1.1. The analysis included only V-J combinations with a frequency above 0.0001, which together covered 99% to 99.2% of the repertoires. The TCS score was defined as F50 (clonal expansion) divided by E x V (chaos), with BLOSUM62-based TCRdist calculated between CDR3 peptides within each V-J. Welch's t-statistics and random forest reduced 450 to 600 V-J features to 10 to 15, which were used in a naive Bayes classifier (R e1071). The similarity between thyroid and blood repertoires was quantified using the Morisita-Horn index. TCRdb reprocessing: public reads trimmed at Q25 with fastp, clones called with MiXCR, in-frame beta chains kept. Identical CDR3 protein sequences are pooled into one entry, listed with their most common genes and DNA. The V and J calls and clone size are TCRdb's, not the authors'. The sample records about 500,000 distinct CDR3 sequences, around 50% of which are singletons. Roughly 45% of the sample is in the top ten clones.

Based on the germline V gene, the CDR1 and CDR2 sequences are SNHLY and FYNNEI. There are 15 amino acids in the CDR3, from cysteine to phenylalanine inclusive. The sequence is cut down to CDR3 DNA, 45 bases in frame from base 1. Trimming costs V 7 bases and J 9 bases, and their ends lie 19 bases apart. The sequenced material came from peripheral blood or thyroid tissue (not recorded which). This receptor was taken from an adult woman with Graves' disease, either hyperthyroidism or ophthalmopathy (not recorded which). The chain uses TRBV2 and TRBJ1-6, with the D segment identity uncertain. This receptor carries the CDR3 CASTLSEGGSSPLHF. The DNA sequence follows: TGTGCCAGCACCCTCTCCGAGGGCGGTAGTTCACCCCTCCACTTT.